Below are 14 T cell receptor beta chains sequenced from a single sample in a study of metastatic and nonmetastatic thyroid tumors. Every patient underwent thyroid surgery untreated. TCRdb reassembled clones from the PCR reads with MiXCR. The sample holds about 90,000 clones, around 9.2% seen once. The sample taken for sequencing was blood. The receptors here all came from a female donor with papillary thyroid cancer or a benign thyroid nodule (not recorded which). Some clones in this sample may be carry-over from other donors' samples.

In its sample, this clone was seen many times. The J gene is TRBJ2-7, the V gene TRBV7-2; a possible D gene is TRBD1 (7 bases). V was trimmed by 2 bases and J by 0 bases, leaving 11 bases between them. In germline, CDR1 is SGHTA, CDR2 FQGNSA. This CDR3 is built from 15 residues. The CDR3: CASSLFQGGSYEQYF. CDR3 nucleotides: TGTGCCAGCAGCTTATTCCAGGGGGGCTCCTACGAGCAGTACTTC.

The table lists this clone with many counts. CDR3 coding DNA: TGTGCCAGCAGCTCCACGGACGTTCAAGAGACCCAGTACTTC. Amino acid sequence: CASSSTDVQETQYF. The chain links TRBV7-2 to TRBJ2-5; D is uncertain. Germline loops: CDR1 SGHTA, CDR2 FQGNSA. V was trimmed by 4 bases and J by 2 bases, leaving 11 bases between them. CDR3 length: 14 residues. The full variable domain, rest sourced from reference TRBV7-2 and TRBJ2-5, is GAGVSQSPSNKVTEKGKDVELRCDPISGHTALYWYRQSLGQGLEFLIYFQGNSAPDKSGLPSDRFSAERTGGSVSTLTIQRTQQEDSAVYLCASSSTDVQETQYFGPGTRLLVL.

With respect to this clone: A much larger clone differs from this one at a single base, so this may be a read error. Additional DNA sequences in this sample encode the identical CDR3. Written as DNA, the CDR3 is TGCGCCAGTAGCTTGGGTGGAGTCGAAGATACGCAGTATTTT. Its protein product is CASSLGGVEDTQYF. The genes are TRBV5-1 and TRBJ2-3; no clear D gene. This CDR3 spans 14 amino acids. Germline lookup yields CDR1 SGHRS and CDR2 YFSETQ.

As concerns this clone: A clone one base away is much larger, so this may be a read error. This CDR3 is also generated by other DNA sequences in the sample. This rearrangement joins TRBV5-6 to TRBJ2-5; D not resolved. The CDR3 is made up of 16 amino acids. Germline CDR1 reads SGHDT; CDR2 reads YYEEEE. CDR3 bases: TGTGCCAGTAGCTCCCCCGAGAGACTGAGACAAGAGACCCAGTACTTC. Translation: CASSSPERLRQETQYF.

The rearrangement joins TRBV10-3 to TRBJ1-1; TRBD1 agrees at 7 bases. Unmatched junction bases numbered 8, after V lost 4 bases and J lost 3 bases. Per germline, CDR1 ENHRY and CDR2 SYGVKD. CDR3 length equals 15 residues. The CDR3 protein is CAISGRQGEDTEAFF. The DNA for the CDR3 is TGTGCCATCAGTGGGCGACAGGGAGAGGACACTGAAGCTTTCTTT.

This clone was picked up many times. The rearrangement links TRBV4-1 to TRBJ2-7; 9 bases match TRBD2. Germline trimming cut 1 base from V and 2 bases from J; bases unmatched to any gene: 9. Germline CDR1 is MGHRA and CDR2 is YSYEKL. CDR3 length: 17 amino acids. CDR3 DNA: TGCGCCAGCAGCCAAGCAGAGGCGGCTAGCGGGGCCTACGAGCAGTACTTC. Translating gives CASSQAEAASGAYEQYF.

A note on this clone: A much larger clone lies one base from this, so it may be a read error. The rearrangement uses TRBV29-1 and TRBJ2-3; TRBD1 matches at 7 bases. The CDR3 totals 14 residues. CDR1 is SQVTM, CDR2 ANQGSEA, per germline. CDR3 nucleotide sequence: TGCAGCGTCGCTGGACAGGACCGCACAGATACGCACTATTTT. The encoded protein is CSVAGQDRTDTHYF.

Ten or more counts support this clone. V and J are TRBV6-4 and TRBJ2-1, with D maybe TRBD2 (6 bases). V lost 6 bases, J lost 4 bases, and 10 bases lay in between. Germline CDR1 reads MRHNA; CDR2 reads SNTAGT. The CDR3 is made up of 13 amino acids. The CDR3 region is CASSPGTYNEQFF. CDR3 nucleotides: TGTGCCAGCAGCCCCGGGACTTACAATGAGCAGTTCTTC.

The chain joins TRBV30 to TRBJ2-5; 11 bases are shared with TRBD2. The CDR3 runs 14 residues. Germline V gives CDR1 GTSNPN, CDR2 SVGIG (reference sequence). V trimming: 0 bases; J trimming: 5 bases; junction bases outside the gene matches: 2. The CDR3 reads CAWSVLAGVETQYF. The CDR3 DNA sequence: TGTGCCTGGAGTGTACTAGCGGGGGTGGAGACCCAGTACTTC.

The CDR3 DNA follows: TGTGCCAGCAGTTACTCGCGGGGAATGAGGACTGAAGCTTTCTTT. Amino acids: CASSYSRGMRTEAFF. This chain uses TRBV6-6 with TRBJ1-1; no clear D. The CDR3 spans 15 residues. V was trimmed by 0 bases and J by 5 bases, leaving 13 bases between them. CDR1 and CDR2 (germline): MNHNY, SVGAGI (reference sequence).

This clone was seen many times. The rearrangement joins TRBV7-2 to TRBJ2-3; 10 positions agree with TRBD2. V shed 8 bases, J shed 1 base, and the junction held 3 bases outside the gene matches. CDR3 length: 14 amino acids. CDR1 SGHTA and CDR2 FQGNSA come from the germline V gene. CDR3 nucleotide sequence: TGTGCCAGCGGAGCGGGGGGGGGCACAGATACGCAGTATTTT. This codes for CASGAGGGTDTQYF. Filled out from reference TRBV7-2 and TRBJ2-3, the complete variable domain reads GAGVSQSPSNKVTEKGKDVELRCDPISGHTALYWYRQSLGQGLEFLIYFQGNSAPDKSGLPSDRFSAERTGGSVSTLTIQRTQQEDSAVYLCASGAGGGTDTQYFGPGTRLTVL.

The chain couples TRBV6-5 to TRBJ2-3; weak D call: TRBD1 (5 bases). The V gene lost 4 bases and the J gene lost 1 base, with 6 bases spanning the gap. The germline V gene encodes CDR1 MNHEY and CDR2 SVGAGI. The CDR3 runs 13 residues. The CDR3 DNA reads TGTGCCAGCAGTTGGGGCGGCACAGATACGCAGTATTTT. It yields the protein CASSWGGTDTQYF.

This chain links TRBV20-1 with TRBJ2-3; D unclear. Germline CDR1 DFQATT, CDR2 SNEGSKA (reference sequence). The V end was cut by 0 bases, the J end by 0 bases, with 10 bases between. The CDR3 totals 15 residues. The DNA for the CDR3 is TGCAGTGCTAGAGACCAAACTTGGAGCACAGATACGCAGTATTTT. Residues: CSARDQTWSTDTQYF.

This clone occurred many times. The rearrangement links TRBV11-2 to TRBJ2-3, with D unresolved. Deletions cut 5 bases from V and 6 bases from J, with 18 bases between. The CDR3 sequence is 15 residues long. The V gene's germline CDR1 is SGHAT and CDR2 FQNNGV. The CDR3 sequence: CASSPDPTTGDTQYF. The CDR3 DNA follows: TGTGCCAGCAGCCCGGACCCAACTACCGGGGATACGCAGTATTTT.